These T cell receptor beta chains were read from a single sample in a study of shared clonotypes between healthy human individuals. Measured with immunoSEQ multiplex PCR; TCRdb has only the in-frame clones, and not every one. The table includes about 600,000 clones, roughly 97% detected once. The source material was naive CD4+ T cells sorted from blood. The receptor source for this set is a woman aged 25 to 39 in good health. The conserved cysteine and the conserved F or W are not part of the CDR3 here.

AISVSSGRSYEQY | TRBJ2-7 | TRBV10-3
ASSLEQGGEQY | TRBJ2-7 | TRBV5-1
ASGGQGRPEAF | TRBJ1-1 | TRBV6-1
ASSGAGLAYNEQF | TRBJ2-1 | TRBV7-2
ASSLLGGRGSPLH | TRBJ1-6 | TRBV6-5
AWSVSGGNQPQH | TRBJ1-5 | TRBV30
ASSLEREGYNEQF | TRBJ2-1 | TRBV5-1
ASSLSASGKYNEQF | TRBJ2-1 | TRBV28
SSTSRIAGHYNEQF | TRBJ2-1 | TRBV29-1
ASSGRKGQTEGYT | TRBJ1-2 | TRBV9
ATSRVSGGTYSNQPQH | TRBJ1-5 | TRBV15
ASGTDMNTEAF | TRBJ1-1 | TRBV9
ASSIGRNRLSRAF | TRBJ1-1 | TRBV5-6
ASSQLQGGMTEAF | TRBJ1-1 | TRBV28
ASSEMENSGNTIY | TRBJ1-3 | TRBV2
ACSGYT | TRBJ1-2 | TRBV6-1
ASSLVQKRDEKLF | TRBJ1-4 | TRBV13
ASSFYTGDNQPQH | TRBJ1-5 | TRBV7-2
ASSPPTSNYGYT | TRBJ1-2 | TRBV18
ASRRDRALPNYGYT | TRBJ1-2 | TRBV19
ASSGDRFQETQY | TRBJ2-5 | TRBV28
ASRGQGDEQF | TRBJ2-1 | TRBV5-1
ASSLARTGQAANTEAF | TRBJ1-1 | TRBV5-5
ASSRASGTGAYEQY | TRBJ2-7 | TRBV18
ASSWTGAGEKLF | TRBJ1-4 | TRBV5-1
STRALAGQANEQF | TRBJ2-1 | TRBV29-1
ASSLAKQGPYGYT | TRBJ1-2 | TRBV5-4
ASSQARARTYEQY | TRBJ2-7 | TRBV14
ASSGYSGGANVLT | TRBJ2-6 | TRBV5-1
ASSSKPYEQY | TRBJ2-7 | TRBV28
ASSLNVGSGQPQH | TRBJ1-5 | TRBV7-2
ASRFGGEAF | TRBJ1-1 | TRBV27
ASSPVSTGSYEQY | TRBJ2-7 | TRBV18
ASTSGKGSGNTIY | TRBJ1-3 | TRBV5-6
SAASHEQY | NA | TRBV20-1
ASSLALFLNYGYT | TRBJ1-2 | TRBV28
ASSLIGARNSPLH | TRBJ1-6 | TRBV27
ASSPSGFNNEQF | TRBJ2-1 | TRBV6-5
ASSFNRGWNEKLF | TRBJ1-4 | TRBV5-8
ASSLKGLAGVAETQY | TRBJ2-5 | TRBV7-9
ASSLAASPGALGYGYT | TRBJ1-2 | TRBV5-1
ASSLPPPGSYEQY | TRBJ2-7 | TRBV7-2
ASSYSDGQETQY | TRBJ2-5 | TRBV6-6
ASSSRTGRTRNNEQF | TRBJ2-1 | TRBV7-2
ASSQDEGQGYEQY | TRBJ2-7 | TRBV4-1
ASSLSGLGSTQY | TRBJ2-3 | TRBV5-1
ASSPQGSGSNQPQH | TRBJ1-5 | TRBV6-6
ASSETSGSGEQY | TRBJ2-7 | TRBV19
ASSRTIRANYGYT | TRBJ1-2 | TRBV6-5
ASSLSRVSGNTIY | TRBJ1-3 | TRBV28
ASSPSKSSYNEQF | TRBJ2-1 | TRBV7-3
ASSLYQGAMDEQF | TRBJ2-1 | TRBV28
ASGLAGYGYT | TRBJ1-2 | TRBV6-6
ASSPRQHLEAF | TRBJ1-1 | TRBV28
ASSLQATNEKLF | TRBJ1-4 | TRBV11-2
SARGLAEPQETQY | TRBJ2-5 | TRBV29-1
ASSSSGTSGFYNEQF | TRBJ2-1 | TRBV28